The rows below give T cell receptor beta chains drawn from one sample of a study of identical twins. TCRdb passed the 5' RACE reads through MiXCR, listing each CDR3 protein once. The repertoire holds under 250,000 distinct CDR3 sequences, with about 13% as singletons. The sample was also linked to a second study, of yellow fever vaccine responses in identical twins.

Sequencing used memory (CD45RO+) T cells sorted from blood. These receptors were collected from a woman aged 18 to 35 in good health. Each CDR3 is given with its conserved first and last residue. The D gene is left open where the match is weak. Clone sizes are given selectively: once, few, many, or a class where the clone is expanded.

TRBJ2-5 TRBV7-2 few TRBD2 CASSRSGGGETQYF TGTGCCAGCAGCCGTAGCGGGGGGGGGGAGACCCAGTACTTC
TRBJ2-7 TRBV7-2 few NA CASSLRGGEYYEQYF TGTGCCAGCAGCTTAAGGGGGGGTGAATACTACGAGCAGTACTTC
TRBJ2-5 TRBV27 NA NA CASSFQSAGQETQYF TGTGCCAGCAGTTTCCAGTCGGCGGGCCAAGAGACCCAGTACTTC
TRBJ1-1 TRBV12-3/TRBV12-4 many NA CASSLGGGTEAFF TGTGCCAGCAGTTTAGGTGGGGGAACTGAAGCTTTCTTT
TRBJ2-2 TRBV3-1 few NA CASRLESGRGLLFF TGTGCCAGCAGATTAGAAAGTGGCCGGGGGTTGCTGTTTTTT
TRBJ1-1 TRBV7-2 few TRBD1 CASSLYRWGQGNTEAFF TGTGCCAGCAGCTTATATAGGTGGGGACAGGGGAACACTGAAGCTTTCTTT
TRBJ1-5 TRBV4-2 few NA CASSQGQISNQPQHF TGTGCCAGCAGCCAAGGGCAGATTAGCAATCAGCCCCAGCATTTT
TRBJ2-7 TRBV7-2 NA NA CASSSRPGQTYEQYF TGTGCCAGCAGCTCGAGACCGGGACAAACCTACGAGCAGTACTTC
TRBJ2-2 TRBV28 many NA CASSLRRPMGTGELFF TGTGCCAGCAGTTTAAGGCGGCCGATGGGGACCGGGGAGCTGTTTTTT
TRBJ2-1 TRBV27 NA TRBD1 CACTWTGFSNEQFF TGTGCCTGCACCTGGACAGGGTTTAGCAATGAGCAGTTCTTC
TRBJ1-1 TRBV15 few NA CATSRDQGSEAFF TGTGCCACCAGCAGAGATCAGGGCTCTGAAGCTTTCTTT
TRBJ2-7 TRBV14 NA NA CASSQDHEQYF TGTGCCAGCAGCCAAGACCACGAGCAGTACTTC
TRBJ2-6 TRBV20-1 many NA CSARFAGSSGANVLTF TGCAGTGCTAGGTTCGCAGGGAGCTCTGGGGCCAACGTCCTGACTTTC
TRBJ2-5 TRBV12-3/TRBV12-4 NA NA CASSRSVQETQYF TGTGCCAGCAGCCGAAGTGTTCAAGAGACCCAGTACTTC
TRBJ1-1 TRBV9 NA TRBD1 CASSGRQGPTEAFF TGTGCCAGCAGCGGACGACAGGGTCCCACTGAAGCTTTCTTT
TRBJ2-5 TRBV20-1 few TRBD2 CSASRDYQETQYF TGCAGTGCTAGCCGGGACTATCAAGAGACCCAGTACTTC
TRBJ2-3 TRBV7-2 many NA CASSLRVGTDTQYF TGTGCCAGCAGCTTAAGAGTAGGCACAGATACGCAGTATTTT
TRBJ2-7 TRBV3-1 NA NA CASSQGRLTAYEQYF TGTGCCAGCAGCCAAGGGCGATTGACAGCCTACGAGCAGTACTTC
TRBJ2-5 TRBV29-1 many NA CSVRDAGETQYF TGCAGCGTGCGGGACGCCGGGGAGACCCAGTACTTC
TRBJ2-2 TRBV6-1 NA NA CASSVGSGNTGELFF TGTGCCAGCAGCGTCGGTAGCGGTAACACCGGGGAGCTGTTTTTT
TRBJ2-1 TRBV3-1 NA NA CASSLQGGGFTEQFF TGTGCCAGCAGCCTTCAGGGTGGGGGGTTTACTGAGCAGTTCTTC
TRBJ2-5 TRBV5-6 NA TRBD2 CASLTGTNEETQYF TGTGCCAGCCTAACGGGGACTAATGAAGAGACCCAGTACTTC
TRBJ2-3 TRBV12-3/TRBV12-4 many NA CASSFGVSTDTQYF TGTGCCAGCAGTTTCGGTGTAAGCACAGATACGCAGTATTTT
TRBJ1-1 TRBV7-2 NA TRBD1 CASSLRGRGAFF TGTGCCAGCAGCCTGAGGGGGCGTGGAGCTTTCTTT
TRBJ2-7 TRBV12-3/TRBV12-4 few TRBD2 CATKTSGSYEQYF TGTGCCACCAAGACTAGCGGCTCCTACGAGCAGTACTTC
TRBJ2-3 TRBV7-2 few TRBD2 CASSFKSGTSGFYTQYF TGTGCCAGCAGCTTTAAGTCGGGGACTAGCGGTTTCTATACGCAGTATTTT
TRBJ2-2 TRBV6-6 NA NA CASKGSTGELFF TGTGCCAGCAAAGGGTCTACCGGGGAGCTGTTTTTT
TRBJ2-2 TRBV12-3/TRBV12-4 once TRBD2 CASEAGVITGELFF TGTGCCAGCGAAGCGGGAGTTATCACCGGGGAGCTGTTTTTT
TRBJ2-2 TRBV5-1 many NA CASSFSTPSNTGELFF TGCGCCAGCAGCTTTTCAACACCTTCGAACACCGGGGAGCTGTTTTTT
TRBJ2-3 TRBV4-3 many TRBD1 CASSQGQWETTDTQYF TGCGCCAGCAGCCAGGGACAGTGGGAAACCACAGATACGCAGTATTTT
TRBJ2-1 TRBV6-2/TRBV6-3 many NA CASSPIVSNSYNEQFF TGTGCCAGCAGTCCTATAGTGTCAAACTCCTACAATGAGCAGTTCTTC
TRBJ2-1 TRBV6-4 many NA CASSPHPNNEQFF TGTGCCAGCAGCCCGCACCCCAACAATGAGCAGTTCTTC
TRBJ2-5 TRBV29-1 many TRBD2 CSVGLSGSEETQYF TGCAGCGTTGGTTTGAGCGGGAGTGAGGAGACCCAGTACTTC
TRBJ2-7 TRBV9 many TRBD1 CASSASSTGDYEQYF TGTGCCAGCAGCGCGAGCTCGACAGGGGATTACGAGCAGTACTTC
TRBJ2-3 TRBV10-3 few TRBD2 CAISGSPLAGGYTDTQYF TGTGCCATCAGTGGGTCTCCCTTAGCGGGAGGGTACACAGATACGCAGTATTTT
TRBJ2-7 TRBV12-3/TRBV12-4 many TRBD1 CASSSPGRGLYEQYF TGTGCCAGCAGTTCCCCGGGCAGGGGGCTCTACGAGCAGTACTTC
TRBJ1-2 TRBV7-9 many NA CASSRSRTDSYGYTF TGTGCCAGCAGCCGAAGCCGGACAGACAGTTATGGCTACACCTTC
TRBJ2-3 TRBV12-3/TRBV12-4 NA NA CASTLRSQSTDTQYF TGTGCCAGCACCCTCAGATCCCAGAGCACAGATACGCAGTATTTT
TRBJ2-1 TRBV27 NA NA CASSRTAPARGNEQFF TGTGCCAGCAGCCGCACCGCTCCCGCCAGGGGCAATGAGCAGTTCTTC
TRBJ2-2 TRBV20-1 few NA CSAGKKKTGELFF TGCAGTGCTGGAAAGAAGAAGACCGGGGAGCTGTTTTTT
TRBJ1-4 TRBV7-9 NA TRBD1 CASSLSGTGREKLFF TGTGCCAGCAGCTTATCTGGGACAGGGCGGGAAAAACTGTTTTTT
TRBJ1-6 TRBV24-1 NA NA CATSDLRRGDNSPLHF TGTGCCACCAGTGATTTGAGGAGGGGGGATAATTCACCCCTCCACTTT
TRBJ1-5 TRBV25-1 NA TRBD1 CASSESRAGGNQPQHF TGTGCCAGCAGTGAATCCCGGGCAGGGGGAAACCAGCCCCAGCATTTT
TRBJ2-1 TRBV10-1 many NA CASSDSLGPYNEQFF TGCGCCAGCAGTGATTCCCTGGGGCCCTACAATGAGCAGTTCTTC
TRBJ2-1 TRBV14 NA NA CASSQGRYNEQFF TGTGCCAGCAGCCAAGGGCGGTACAATGAGCAGTTCTTC
TRBJ2-1 TRBV11-2 NA TRBD2 CASSVMGLAGGPLYNEQFF TGTGCCAGCAGCGTAATGGGACTAGCGGGCGGGCCACTTTACAATGAGCAGTTCTTC
TRBJ2-1 TRBV12-3/TRBV12-4 many TRBD1 CASSPGQVNYNEQFF TGTGCCAGCAGTCCGGGACAGGTAAATTACAATGAGCAGTTCTTC